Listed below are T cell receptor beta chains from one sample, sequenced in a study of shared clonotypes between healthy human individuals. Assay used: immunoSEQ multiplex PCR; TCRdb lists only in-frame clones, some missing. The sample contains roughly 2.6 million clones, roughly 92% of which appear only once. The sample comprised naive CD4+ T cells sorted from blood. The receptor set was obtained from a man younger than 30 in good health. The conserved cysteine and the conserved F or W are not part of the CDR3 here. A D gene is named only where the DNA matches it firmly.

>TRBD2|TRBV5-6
ASSTGLATYNEQF
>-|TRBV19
ASSITGINSPLH
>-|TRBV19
ASSIWTTGANVLT
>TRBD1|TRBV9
ASSVGLSGQGYGYT
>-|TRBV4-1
ASSQAPNFSNQPQH
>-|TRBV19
ASSIDLYRVSNQPQH
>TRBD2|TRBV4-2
ASSSPTSGVYEQY
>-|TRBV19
ASTPVLRKTTEAF
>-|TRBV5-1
ASSLAPTANTGELF
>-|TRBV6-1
ASSEAWRYNT
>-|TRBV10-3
AISENGETQY
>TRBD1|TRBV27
ASSLGGQGFREQY
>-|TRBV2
ASSRWGSNQPQH
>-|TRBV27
ASSLWQGNQPQH
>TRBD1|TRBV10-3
ATGGGTQPQH
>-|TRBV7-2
ASSPRWWGRETQY
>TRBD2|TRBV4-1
ASSQDGGGAYNEQF
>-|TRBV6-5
ASRTDREGYEQF
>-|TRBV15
ATSRMDSSGNTIY
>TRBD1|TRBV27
ASSTRTGRNTEAF
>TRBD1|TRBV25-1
ASRETGEGQPQH
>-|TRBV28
ASSLRGANEKLF
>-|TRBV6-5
ASSYRTEAF
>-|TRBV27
ASSTGTSNQPQH
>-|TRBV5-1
ASSLVSKATFYEQY
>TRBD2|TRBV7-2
ASSPFSGSRNEQF
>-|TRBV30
AWSEGPVLTGELF
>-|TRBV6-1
ASRLAGATYEQY
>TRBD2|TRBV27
ASSPRREGSNEQF
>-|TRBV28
ASSLRLGESQPQH
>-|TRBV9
ASSVSGRGANTEAF
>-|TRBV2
ASPSGVRNTEAF
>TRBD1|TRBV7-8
ASSPGQVSNSPLH
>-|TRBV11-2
ASTPAGQGGPYGYT
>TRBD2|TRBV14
ASSHSGPGSAQY